Described below is a single TCR beta chain sequence and its context. Antigen specificity is unknown. This record belongs to a study of cytomegalovirus exposure and HLA in healthy donors. Study-level points and caveats: A later analysis appeared to link common viral pathogens to several of the most significant clusters. Roughly uniform sequencing depth across donors was assumed, possibly incorrectly. A link between a missense DCLRE1C variant and TCR beta V- and J-gene trimming emerged from a later analysis.

Trimming cost V 0 bases and J 8 bases; bases outside gene matches: 3. Germline CDR1 LGHNA, CDR2 YSLEER. This CDR3 is 15 amino acids long. PCR was performed using 60 Vbeta and 13 Jbeta primers. Per the study methods: In a later analysis, 80 million or so unique TCR beta chains included roughly 11 million shared by two or more donors. Assay: immunoSEQ multiplex PCR; the TCRdb copy retains only in-frame clones and omits some. V, J and clone size reflect that table, while D and trimming were determined from the DNA. The sample has approximately 140,000 clones, around 75% seen once. The receptor was derived from a woman younger than 35 in good health and CMV-seronegative. The V and J genes are TRBV4-3 and TRBJ2-1; 11 bases map to TRBD2. What was sequenced was PBMCs. The CDR3, as DNA: TGCGCCAGCAGCCAAGATAGCGGGGGGGCCTATGAGCAGTTCTTC. Its protein product is CASSQDSGGAYEQFF.